This T cell receptor (beta chain) originates from a study of OX40 agonist ivuxolimab in advanced cancers. Method: immunoSEQ multiplex PCR; TCRdb's copy keeps in-frame clones and lacks some. The table records around 19,000 clones, over 65% of them present only once. V lost 0 bases, J lost 2 bases, and 6 bases lay in between. The V gene's germline CDR1 is SGHDT and CDR2 YYEEEE. The length of the CDR3 is 14 residues. The clonotype originates from an adult with an advanced solid tumor such as melanoma, head and neck, liver or kidney cancer. The chain employs TRBV5-6 and TRBJ1-5; D uncertain. The material was CD4+ or CD8+ T cells sorted from blood, obtained in a trial of the OX40 agonist ivuxolimab. The DNA of the CDR3 is TGTGCCAGCAGCTTGGGGGCAGGCAATCAGCCCCAGCATTTT. It codes for CASSLGAGNQPQHF.